The sequence of this T cell receptor (beta chain) was determined in a study of blood T cell repertoires in COVID-19 (dated by TCRdb to 2018 to 2021). About the full investigation: The collaborator samples originated in the United States, Italy and Spain and spanned the acute and convalescent phases of COVID-19. HLA class I and class II types, where available, came from metadata supplied by the sample provider rather than from assay-based typing. The prospective study material was composed of cDNA or gDNA derived from T cells, B-cell-depleted T cells, or PBMCs. The sample metadata nearly always contained a de-identified subject ID, COVID-19 status, age in years and sex. Subjects who had been exposed to COVID-19, were actively infected with it, or had recovered from it provided the deeply sampled blood TCRbeta repertoires that made up the dataset. A freely available public database, intended as a resource for researchers studying the immune response to SARS-CoV-2, is where the repertoires were released. The samples were drawn from the first 160 participants of the ongoing ImmuneRACE study and from about 1,200 subjects provided by 6 global collaborators.

Reading the germline V gene (reference sequence) gives CDR1 MNHEY and CDR2 SMNVEV. A distance of 12 bases separates the germline ends of V and J, which lose 6 bases and 6 bases respectively. Reading from cysteine to phenylalanine, the CDR3 counts 13 amino acids. CDR3 DNA is the only sequence kept; it has 39 bases, read in frame from the first base. Note on this clone: Its antigen specificity is not known. No base quality values were provided; no much bigger clone lies one nucleotide off.

Summary of the overall study and its limitations: The amount of clinical and demographic metadata varied by source and participant and was provided uncurated.

The immunoSEQ Assay, a bias-controlled multiplex PCR, was used to amplify TCRbeta CDR3 regions from genomic DNA. The authors' pipeline ran thus. The number of nucleated cells in each sample was estimated by amplification of reference gene primers within the assay. Sequence reads were collapsed and filtered to measure the absolute abundance of every unique TCRbeta CDR3 rearrangement. For each sample, productive Simpson clonality was calculated by taking the square root of Simpson's diversity index across productive rearrangements. Drawn from immuneACCESS, this table holds only the in-frame rearrangements with V and J called that TCRdb kept. Clones are partly lost; checked studies trace under half to an unresolved V gene and leave the rest unexplained. That table gives V, J and clone size, and the DNA gave D and trimming. The sample yields over 400,000 clones; approximately 83% were counted once. The ten largest account for approximately 3.2% of the sample.

Collaborating institutions collected whole blood in K2EDTA tubes following their own protocols. For TCRbeta analysis, collaborators shipped samples as frozen whole blood, isolated PBMCs, or DNA extracted from either of those sample types. This clonotype originated in a human donor in a cohort sampled during active COVID-19. The chain is encoded by TRBV27 joined to TRBJ1-5; TRBD1 is a possible D gene, resting on 5 matching bases. Sequencing was performed on peripheral blood. CDR3 loop: CASSSIQGQPQHF. DNA sequence: TGTGCCAGCAGCTCGATCCAGGGTCAGCCCCAGCATTTT.